The clone carrying this T cell receptor beta chain has only one observation. TCRdb keeps only in-frame clones here, not all; method: immunoSEQ multiplex PCR. The table lists some 97,000 clones, approximately 92% of them singletons. The record originates from a study of T cell changes during pregnancy in multiple sclerosis. The CDR3 covers 12 residues. The germline V and J ends were trimmed by 4 bases and 6 bases, with 11 bases remaining between them. Germline V gene sequence: CDR1 SGHRS, CDR2 YFSETQ. The sequence was obtained from a female donor with multiple sclerosis, enrolled in a pregnancy study. This chain joins TRBV5-1 and TRBJ2-7; D not resolved. Sample: peripheral blood, taken in the second trimester of pregnancy. As DNA, the CDR3 is TGCGCCAGCAGCGGGCGTGCGTCCGAGCAGTACTTC. Amino acids: CASSGRASEQYF.